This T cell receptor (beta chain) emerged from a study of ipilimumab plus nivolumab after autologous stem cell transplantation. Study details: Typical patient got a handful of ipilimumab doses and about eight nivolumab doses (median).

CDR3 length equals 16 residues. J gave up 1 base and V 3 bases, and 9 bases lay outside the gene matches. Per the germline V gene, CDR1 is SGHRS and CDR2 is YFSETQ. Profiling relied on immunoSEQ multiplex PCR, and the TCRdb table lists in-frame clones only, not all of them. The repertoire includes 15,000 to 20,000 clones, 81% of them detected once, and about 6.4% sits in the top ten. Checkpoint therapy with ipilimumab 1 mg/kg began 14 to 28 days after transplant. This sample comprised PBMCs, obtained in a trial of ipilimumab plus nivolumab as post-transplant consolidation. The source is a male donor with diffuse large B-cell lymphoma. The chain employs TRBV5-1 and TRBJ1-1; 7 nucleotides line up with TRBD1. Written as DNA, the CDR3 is TGCGCCAGCAGCTACAAAAGACAGGGCCCGAACACTGAAGCTTTCTTT. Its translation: CASSYKRQGPNTEAFF.